This T cell receptor beta chain emerged from a study of T cell repertoires in cytomegalovirus infection. Background on the study: HLA-C-restricted CMV epitopes, recently identified, and well-studied HLA-B-restricted ones were used by the study. Overall study results and limits: What dominated the ex vivo response were HLA-C-restricted CMV-specific TCR beta clonotypes.

Germline loops: CDR1 SGHDN, CDR2 FVKESK. V lost 1 base and J lost 9, with 16 bases in between. The CDR3 has 15 residues. TCRdb called the reads again in MiXCR, with one record for every CDR3 protein. The sample carries approximately 120,000 distinct CDR3 sequences, about 32% recorded once. Points on this clonotype: Antigen unknown.

The sample was CD8+ T cells from cultured PBMCs, taken from culture after CMV antigen stimulation. The chain carries TRBV14 and TRBJ1-5; possible D gene TRBD1, 5 bases. The sequence derives from a human donor in good health (CMV status not recorded). Some clones in this sample may be carry-over from other donors' samples. The CDR3: CASSQGGTAGGPQHF. Written as DNA, the CDR3 is TGTGCCAGCAGCCAAGGGGGAACTGCCGGGGGGCCCCAGCATTTT.